Presented here are 26 T cell receptor beta chains from one specimen sequenced in a study of shared clonotypes between healthy human individuals. The protocol was immunoSEQ multiplex PCR, while the TCRdb copy is restricted to in-frame clones and leaves out a portion. The sample lists more than 2 million clones; around 93% were seen once. Selected positively for CCR7 and CD45RO-negative, naive CD8 cells excluded terminally differentiated effector memory CD45RA+ cells. Specimen: naive CD8+ T cells from PBMCs. These receptors were taken from a man younger than 35 in good health. Some clones in this sample may be carry-over from other donors' samples.

The chain carries TRBV9 and TRBJ2-7; the D call may be TRBD1 or TRBD2 (5 bases each). This CDR3 has 15 amino acids. V dropped 3 bases and J dropped 3 bases, with 16 bases sitting between them. Germline V gene lookup returns CDR1 SGDLS and CDR2 YYNGEE. The CDR3 sequence is CASSGRSGRGYEQYF. The CDR3 DNA sequence: TGTGCCAGCAGCGGTAGGTCGGGACGGGGCTACGAGCAGTACTTC.

The chain combines TRBV2 with TRBJ2-5, with 7 bases matching TRBD1. J was trimmed by 2 bases and V by 6 bases; bases with no gene match: 12. The CDR3 runs to 16 residues. Germline CDR1 SNHLY, CDR2 FYNNEI. In DNA form, the CDR3 reads TGTGCCAGCAGGGAGCCTACAGGGGCGCATCAAGAGACCCAGTACTTC. Translated: CASREPTGAHQETQYF.

This sequence joins TRBV7-9 and TRBJ1-2; a possible D gene is TRBD1 (6 bases). CDR3 size: 14 residues. CDR1 and CDR2 from the germline V gene are SEHNR and FQNEAQ (reference sequence). Trimming removed 5 bases at V and 2 bases at J, with 12 bases between. For the CDR3, the DNA is TGTGCCAGCAGCCATAGGGGGGGAAACTATGGCTACACCTTC. As protein: CASSHRGGNYGYTF.

This clone was observed once. The J gene is TRBJ2-7, the V gene TRBV6-1; TRBD1 might be the D (5 bases). V was shortened by 5 bases and J by 3 bases, with 11 bases between the two germline ends. The germline CDR1 and CDR2 sequences are MNHNS and SASEGT. This CDR3 spans 13 amino acids. The CDR3 region is CASSKGHLYEQYF. The CDR3 nucleotides read TGTGCCAGCAGTAAGGGGCATCTCTACGAGCAGTACTTC.

This chain connects TRBV9 to TRBJ2-1, with a possible D match to TRBD2 (5 bases). The CDR3 spans 11 residues. Germline V gives CDR1 SGDLS, CDR2 YYNGEE. Trimming stripped 3 bases from V and 8 bases from J, with 6 bases between. In DNA form, the CDR3 reads TGTGCCAGCAGCGAGGACTATGAGCAGTTCTTC. Protein product: CASSEDYEQFF.

This chain uses TRBV29-1 with TRBJ2-3, with 13 bases matching TRBD2. Germline V gives CDR1 SQVTM, CDR2 ANQGSEA. The CDR3 spans 15 residues. Losses at the gene ends were 6 bases for V and 4 bases for J; bases not matched to a gene: 7. The chain's CDR3 is CSVTWTSGSSDTQYF. For the CDR3, the DNA is TGCAGCGTCACATGGACTAGCGGGAGTTCAGATACGCAGTATTTT.

The chain carries TRBV4-1 and TRBJ2-2, with a weak D call TRBD1 (5 bases). In germline, CDR1 is MGHRA, CDR2 YSYEKL. V lost 0 bases and J 0 bases, leaving 14 bases between the germline ends. CDR3 length: 18 residues. In nucleotides, the CDR3 is TGCGCCAGCAGCCAAGACTTTACTGGGGCCCCGAACACCGGGGAGCTGTTTTTT. Translated: CASSQDFTGAPNTGELFF.

The chain couples TRBV6-6 to TRBJ2-1; 7 bases match TRBD2. Unmatched junction bases numbered 2, after V lost 6 bases and J lost 3 bases. The CDR3 covers 13 residues. Germline CDR1 is MNHNY and CDR2 is SVGAGI (reference sequence). CDR3 protein: CASSGTNYNEQFF. The CDR3 coding sequence is TGTGCCAGCAGCGGGACTAACTACAATGAGCAGTTCTTC.

The chain links TRBV27 to TRBJ2-5; 9 nucleotides match TRBD1. The J call may be wrong; the DNA end is better matched by TRBJ2-7. In germline, CDR1 is MNHEY, CDR2 SMNVEV (reference sequence). There are 14 residues in the CDR3. Here the CDR3 reads CASSLRQGAYEQYF. The CDR3 region has the DNA TGTGCCAGCAGTCTAAGACAGGGGGCCTACGAGCAGTACTTC.

The genes are TRBV6-1 and TRBJ2-7, with D unresolved. Trimming took 6 bases from V and 2 from J, leaving 11 bases between them. Germline-derived CDR1 and CDR2 are MNHNS and SASEGT. The CDR3 is 13 amino acids. The CDR3 reads CASRPGGAYEQYF. The DNA for the CDR3 is TGTGCCAGCAGGCCGGGCGGAGCCTACGAGCAGTACTTC.

The genes are TRBV7-9 and TRBJ2-5; 12 bases agree with TRBD2. In germline, CDR1 is SEHNR, CDR2 FQNEAQ (reference sequence). Trimming took 1 base from V and 4 from J; bases not matched to a gene: 13. The CDR3 totals 19 residues. The CDR3 is CASSLVLAGGPYRRETQYF. The DNA for the CDR3 is TGTGCCAGCAGCTTAGTTCTAGCGGGAGGGCCGTATCGGCGAGAGACCCAGTACTTC.

The chain recombines TRBV9 with TRBJ2-1; 9 nucleotides agree with TRBD2. With V trimmed by 0 bases and J by 8 bases, 9 bases remained unmatched. Looked up from germline, CDR1 is SGDLS and CDR2 is YYNGEE. The CDR3 covers 16 residues. This CDR3 is CASSVARLAGRDEQFF. The CDR3 DNA follows: TGTGCCAGCAGCGTAGCTCGGCTAGCGGGGAGGGATGAGCAGTTCTTC.

Notes on this clone: This CDR3 is also generated by other DNA sequences in the sample. The chain is built from TRBV27 and TRBJ2-1; D is possibly TRBD2 (5 bases). Per the germline V gene, CDR1 is MNHEY and CDR2 is SMNVEV (reference sequence). V lost 4 bases and J lost 6, with 7 bases in between. There are 12 residues in the CDR3. CDR3 nucleotide sequence: TGTGCCAGCAGTTACCGGGGCAATGAGCAGTTCTTC. Translating it yields CASSYRGNEQFF.

Turning to this clone: The same CDR3 is also encoded by other DNA sequences in this sample. The chain joins TRBV2 to TRBJ2-7, with 9 bases identical to TRBD1. V was clipped by 6 bases and J by 6 bases; unmatched bases: 3. This CDR3 has 12 amino acids. Germline assignment: CDR1 SNHLY and CDR2 FYNNEI. The CDR3 DNA is TGTGCCAGCAGGGACAGGGGCGCCGAGCAGTACTTC. Translated, it gives CASRDRGAEQYF.

This chain uses TRBV27 with TRBJ2-7; 9 nucleotides agree with TRBD1. This CDR3 is built from 14 residues. Germline V gives CDR1 MNHEY, CDR2 SMNVEV (reference sequence). J lost 3 bases, V lost 6 bases, and 6 bases had no gene match. This chain's CDR3 is CASSSWTGDYEQYF. The DNA of the CDR3 is TGTGCCAGCAGCAGCTGGACAGGGGACTACGAGCAGTACTTC.

The rearrangement links TRBV27 to TRBJ2-1; TRBD1 might be the D (6 bases). Trimming took 2 bases from V and 8 from J, leaving 13 bases between them. The CDR3 totals 14 residues. Germline CDR1 MNHEY, CDR2 SMNVEV (reference sequence). CDR3 DNA sequence: TGTGCCAGCAGTTTAAGGGGGTTTGGGGATGAGCAGTTCTTC. The encoded protein is CASSLRGFGDEQFF.

CDR3 sequence reads: CASSFTGITNEKLFF. CDR3 bases: TGTGCCAGCAGTTTCACGGGGATAACTAATGAAAAACTGTTTTTT. The chain combines TRBV28 with TRBJ1-4; no clear D gene. Germline CDR1 and CDR2: MDHEN and SYDVKM. Trimming took off 3 bases at V and 1 base at J, with 9 bases between the two ends. The CDR3 consists of 15 residues.

The V and J genes are TRBV5-5 and TRBJ1-2; D is uncertain. Trimming pared 1 base from V and 1 base from J, leaving 14 bases between. CDR1 and CDR2 from the germline V gene are SGHKS and YYEKEE (reference sequence). This CDR3 contains 16 residues. The CDR3, as DNA: TGTGCCAGCAGCTTGTATAGGGTCGACAATAACTATGGCTACACCTTC. It translates to CASSLYRVDNNYGYTF.

The table lists this clone with a few counts. The chain combines TRBV9 with TRBJ2-2; the D gene is possibly TRBD2 (6 bases). The V end was cut by 0 bases, the J end by 0 bases, with 15 bases between. Germline lookup yields CDR1 SGDLS and CDR2 YYNGEE. The CDR3 contains 18 residues. This CDR3 reads CASSVVGGGASNTGELFF. The CDR3 DNA follows: TGTGCCAGCAGCGTAGTGGGAGGTGGAGCTTCGAACACCGGGGAGCTGTTTTTT.

This chain joins TRBV7-9 and TRBJ2-1; no firm D call. This CDR3 is 14 amino acids long. Trimming shortened V by 8 bases and J by 7 bases, and 18 bases separated the two germline ends. Germline CDR1 SEHNR, CDR2 FQNEAQ (reference sequence). The CDR3 reads CASGTSTPENEQFF. As DNA, the CDR3 is TGTGCCAGCGGCACCTCGACCCCGGAAAATGAGCAGTTCTTC.

This clone was detected once. The chain combines TRBV6-6 with TRBJ2-3; the D gene could be TRBD1 or TRBD2 (5 bases each). This CDR3 has 15 residues. In germline, CDR1 is MNHNY, CDR2 SVGAGI (reference sequence). V was pared by 2 bases and J by 2 bases, with 11 bases between. The CDR3 loop reads CASSYRGQYTDTQYF. The CDR3 DNA reads as TGTGCCAGCAGTTACCGGGGCCAATACACAGATACGCAGTATTTT.

This sequence joins TRBV28 and TRBJ2-1; D possibly uses TRBD1 or TRBD2 (5 bases each). The CDR3 runs to 12 residues. Germline assignment: CDR1 MDHEN and CDR2 SYDVKM. Trimming took 7 bases from V and 10 from J, leaving 14 bases between them. This CDR3 reads CASTLSGTEQFF. The DNA for the CDR3 is TGTGCCAGCACCCTGTCGGGGACGGAGCAGTTCTTC.

This chain uses TRBV19 with TRBJ2-7; 9 bases align to TRBD2. This CDR3 spans 15 amino acids. Losses at the gene ends were 3 bases for V and 7 bases for J; bases not matched to a gene: 10. Germline V gene data show CDR1 as LNHDA and CDR2 as SQIVND (reference sequence). The CDR3 is CASSMLAGSLKEQYF. The CDR3 coding sequence is TGTGCCAGTAGTATGCTAGCGGGGAGTCTGAAGGAGCAGTACTTC.

This chain joins TRBV6-1 and TRBJ2-7, with a weak D call TRBD2 (5 bases). V was clipped by 8 bases and J by 0 bases, with 11 bases between them. The CDR3 spans 13 residues. Germline-derived CDR1 and CDR2 are MNHNS and SASEGT. CDR3 nucleotides: TGTGCCAGCGCAGGCGGGCTCTCCTACGAGCAGTACTTC. Translating it yields CASAGGLSYEQYF.

A remark on this clone: This sample includes further DNA sequences coding for the same CDR3. The chain links TRBV19 to TRBJ2-1, with D perhaps matching TRBD2 (5 bases). V lost 1 base and J lost 2, with 9 bases in between. Germline CDR1 and CDR2: LNHDA and SQIVND (reference sequence). CDR3 length: 15 amino acids. CDR3 nucleotides: TGTGCCAGTAGTATAGGGTGGACTCCCTACAATGAGCAGTTCTTC. Translated: CASSIGWTPYNEQFF.

Only a few counts were recorded for this clone. Other DNA sequences from this sample encode an identical CDR3 as well. The V gene is TRBV27, the J gene TRBJ2-7; TRBD1 or TRBD2 may be the D gene (5 bases each). In germline, CDR1 is MNHEY, CDR2 SMNVEV (reference sequence). The CDR3 covers 13 residues. V lost 3 bases and J 3 bases, leaving 9 bases between the germline ends. CDR3 DNA: TGTGCCAGCAGTTTGGGACGGCACTACGAGCAGTACTTC. This codes for CASSLGRHYEQYF.